These 21 T cell receptor beta chains originate from one sample sequenced in a study of blood T cell repertoires in COVID-19. Repertoires were generated with immunoSEQ multiplex PCR, while TCRdb's copy carries only in-frame clones and drops some. The sample holds approximately 130,000 clones; less than 90% are singletons and the top ten take approximately 20%. The sample consisted of PBMCs or T cells enriched from blood (not recorded which). The receptors were sampled from a man aged 25 to 45 who had recovered from COVID-19.

V gene TRBV18 combines with J gene TRBJ2-3, with D possibly being TRBD1 (6 bases). Germline V lookup: CDR1 KGHSH, CDR2 LQKENI. Trimming pared 2 bases from V and 4 bases from J, leaving 10 bases between. The CDR3 runs 14 residues. The CDR3 DNA reads TGTGCCAGCTCACCAGGGGGCAAGTCAGATACGCAGTATTTT. It encodes CASSPGGKSDTQYF.

This rearrangement joins TRBV29-1 to TRBJ2-1, with TRBD2 matching 10 bases. This CDR3 has 13 residues. CDR1 is SQVTM and CDR2 is ANQGSEA in the germline V gene. V was clipped by 3 bases and J by 10 bases; unmatched bases: 6. CDR3 residues: CSVEGTSVREQFF. The CDR3 DNA sequence: TGCAGCGTTGAGGGGACTAGCGTACGCGAGCAGTTCTTC.

This chain links TRBV27 with TRBJ1-5; D possibly corresponds to TRBD1 (6 bases). The CDR3 loop spans 14 amino acids. V was cut by 2 bases and J by 2 bases, with 7 bases left in between. The germline V gene encodes CDR1 MNHEY and CDR2 SMNVEV (reference sequence). The CDR3 loop reads CASSLAGGNQPQHF. CDR3 DNA: TGTGCCAGCAGTTTAGCAGGGGGCAATCAGCCCCAGCATTTT.

V gene TRBV6-6 combines with J gene TRBJ2-1; TRBD1 is a possible D gene (7 bases). This CDR3 spans 16 amino acids. CDR1 and CDR2 from the germline V gene are MNHNY and SVGAGI (reference sequence). V lost 2 bases and J lost 3, with 14 bases in between. CDR3 region: CASSYRQGGNYNEQFF. CDR3 bases: TGTGCCAGCAGTTACCGCCAGGGGGGAAACTACAATGAGCAGTTCTTC.

The chain is built from TRBV7-9 and TRBJ1-3, with D uncertain. CDR1 is SEHNR and CDR2 is FQNEAQ in the germline V gene (reference sequence). The V end lost 2 bases, the J end lost 0 bases, and 8 bases lay between the germline ends. The CDR3 runs to 15 residues. CDR3 nucleotides: TGTGCCAGCAGCTTACGCGGTCCCTCTGGAAACACCATATATTTT. Translating it yields CASSLRGPSGNTIYF.

V is TRBV21-1 and J is TRBJ1-1; the table names TRBD1, a call not compared with the DNA. TRBV21-1 is described as a pseudogene. The CDR3 covers 17 residues. CDR3 coding DNA: TGTGCCAGCAGCCAACACAGGGGCTCCACTAACTACACTGAAGCTTTCTTT. It yields the protein CASSQHRGSTNYTEAFF.

This clone was found once. This chain connects TRBV11-2 to TRBJ2-7; 14 bases are shared with TRBD2. Germline V gene sequence: CDR1 SGHAT, CDR2 FQNNGV. The V and J ends lost 5 bases and 2 bases, in that order; junction bases with no gene match: 8. The CDR3 consists of 17 residues. The CDR3 DNA is TGTGCCAGCAGCCCGGGAAAGGGACTAGCGGGGGCCTACGAGCAGTACGTC. It translates to CASSPGKGLAGAYEQYV.

The chain carries TRBV7-9 and TRBJ2-7, with 10 bases identical to TRBD1. Germline-derived CDR1 and CDR2 are SEHNR and FQNEAQ (reference sequence). The CDR3 is made up of 15 amino acids. With V trimmed by 5 bases and J by 7 bases, 11 bases remained unmatched. The CDR3 nucleotides are TGTGCCAGCAGCCCCCCCGAGACAGGGGGCGGTGAGCAGTACTTC. Translation gives CASSPPETGGGEQYF.

The rearrangement uses TRBV9 and TRBJ2-7; TRBD1 is a possible D gene (5 bases). Germline CDR1 and CDR2: SGDLS and YYNGEE. The V end was cut by 0 bases, the J end by 6 bases, with 10 bases between. This CDR3 is 13 amino acids long. The CDR3 bases are TGTGCCAGCAGCGTAGGGTCAGGGTCCGAGCAGTACTTC. Translated: CASSVGSGSEQYF.

The chain combines TRBV29-1 with TRBJ2-3, with 7 bases that match TRBD1. The CDR3 consists of 13 residues. Germline V gene lookup returns CDR1 SQVTM and CDR2 ANQGSEA. V was pared by 4 bases and J by 5 bases, with 6 bases of the junction left unmatched. The CDR3 coding sequence is TGCAGCGTTGTAGGGGGCGTAAAAGATACGCAGTATTTT. The encoded protein is CSVVGGVKDTQYF.

This sequence joins TRBV9 and TRBJ2-1; TRBD1 might be the D (5 bases). This CDR3 has 13 residues. Trimming took off 0 bases at V and 16 bases at J, with 17 bases between the two ends. Germline CDR1 and CDR2: SGDLS and YYNGEE. CDR3 DNA: TGTGCCAGCAGCGTAGAGGGGCTGACCCCACCCTTCTTC. Amino acids: CASSVEGLTPPFF. The variable domain in full, completed from reference TRBV9 and TRBJ2-1, reads DSGVTQTPKHLITATGQRVTLRCSPRSGDLSVYWYQQSLDQGLQFLIQYYNGEERAKGNILERFSAQQFPDLHSELNLSSLELGDSALYFCASSVEGLTPPFFGPGTRLTVL.

The gene calls are TRBV19 and TRBJ2-2; 8 nucleotides match TRBD2. Germline CDR1 and CDR2: LNHDA and SQIVND (reference sequence). The length of the CDR3 is 15 residues. V dropped 3 bases and J dropped 5; count of bases not matched to a gene: 5. CDR3 sequence reads: CASSMSGGATGELFF. CDR3 DNA sequence: TGTGCCAGTAGTATGTCCGGGGGGGCAACCGGGGAGCTGTTTTTT.

The chain combines TRBV11-2 with TRBJ1-3; 7 bases fit TRBD1. Germline V gives CDR1 SGHAT, CDR2 FQNNGV. Losses at the gene ends were 5 bases for V and 0 bases for J; bases not matched to a gene: 4. This CDR3 contains 15 residues. CDR3: CASSAGTDSGNTIYF. As DNA, the CDR3 is TGTGCCAGCAGCGCAGGGACAGACTCTGGAAACACCATATATTTT.

In this sample, this clone turned up once. This chain joins TRBV25-1 and TRBJ1-6; 8 bases match TRBD1. After removal of 6 bases from V and 5 bases from J, the junction contained 3 bases not matched to a gene. CDR3 size: 14 residues. Germline-derived CDR1 and CDR2 are MGHDK and SYGVNS. CDR3 residues: CASRTGEDNSPLHF. The CDR3 bases are TGTGCCAGCAGGACAGGGGAAGATAATTCACCCCTCCACTTT.

The chain carries TRBV11-2 and TRBJ1-3, with 11 bases fitting TRBD1. The CDR3 loop spans 16 amino acids. Germline assignment: CDR1 SGHAT and CDR2 FQNNGV. The ends lost 6 bases at V and 7 bases at J; junction bases unmatched: 11. Written as DNA, the CDR3 is TGTGCCAGCAGGGCATCTGGGACAGGGGGTAGGAACACCATATATTTT. This encodes CASRASGTGGRNTIYF.

V and J are TRBV6-5 and TRBJ2-3, with 10 positions matching TRBD2. Germline trimming cut 4 bases from V and 5 bases from J; bases unmatched to any gene: 6. The CDR3 covers 15 residues. Germline assignment: CDR1 MNHEY and CDR2 SVGAGI. The CDR3, as DNA: TGTGCCAGCAGTTCCCTAGCGGGAGAAGTAGATACGCAGTATTTT. It yields the protein CASSSLAGEVDTQYF.

This clone was seen only a few times. The chain has TRBV12-3 or TRBV12-4 and TRBJ1-1; D ambiguous. This CDR3 contains 12 residues. V was pared by 7 bases and J by 10 bases, with 16 bases between. The CDR3 DNA is TGTGCCAGCACGGGAGGGCGAGGAAGAGCTTTCTTT. It encodes CASTGGRGRAFF.

The chain has TRBV10-3 and TRBJ1-2; 8 bases are shared with TRBD1. Germline-derived CDR1 and CDR2 are ENHRY and SYGVKD. J gave up 3 bases and V 9 bases, and 3 bases lay outside the gene matches. This CDR3 comprises 12 residues. CDR3 amino acids: CAIMGQDYGYTF. CDR3 nucleotide sequence: TGTGCCATAATGGGACAGGACTATGGCTACACCTTC.

The J gene is TRBJ2-1, the V gene TRBV5-8; D gene unclear. The germline V and J ends were trimmed by 2 bases and 5 bases, with 14 bases remaining between them. Germline V CDR1 and CDR2: SGHTS, YDEGEE. This CDR3 contains 15 residues. The chain's CDR3 is CASSFYSLSNNEQFF. The CDR3 DNA reads as TGTGCCAGCAGCTTTTACAGCCTCTCAAACAATGAGCAGTTCTTC.

This chain connects TRBV6-5 to TRBJ2-1; D is ambiguous. The CDR3 extends over 11 amino acids. Germline loops: CDR1 MNHEY, CDR2 SVGAGI. V lost 6 bases, J lost 6 bases, and 6 bases lay in between. The CDR3 nucleotides are TGTGCCAGCAGCCAACTCAATGAGCAGTTCTTC. The encoded protein is CASSQLNEQFF.

This clone was detected only once. The chain uses TRBV19 and TRBJ1-2; 8 bases align to TRBD1. V lost 3 bases and J lost 3; bases outside the gene matches: 9. This CDR3 is built from 16 residues. Per the germline V gene, CDR1 is LNHDA and CDR2 is SQIVND (reference sequence). The CDR3 spells CASSIGTGPRYYGYTF. In DNA form, the CDR3 reads TGTGCCAGTAGTATCGGGACAGGACCCCGGTACTATGGCTACACCTTC. Full variable domain (remainder filled in from reference TRBV19 and TRBJ1-2): DGGITQSPKYLFRKEGQNVTLSCEQNLNHDAMYWYRQDPGQGLRLIYYSQIVNDFQKGDIAEGYSVSREKKESFPLTVTSAQKNPTAFYLCASSIGTGPRYYGYTFGSGTRLTVV.